These T cell receptor beta chains were read from a single sample in a study of tumor and adjacent non-tumor tissue in lung cancer. TCRdb reprocessed the multiplex PCR reads via MiXCR and lists one record per CDR3 protein. The data hold tens of thousands of distinct CDR3 sequences, with less than 80% observed a single time. Sequencing was done on a sample of lung tumor tissue. The source of these receptors is a man aged 60 to 75 with non-small cell lung cancer. Both conserved end residues are part of each CDR3. The D gene is left open where the match is weak. Clone sizes are given selectively: once, few, many, or a class where the clone is expanded.

V: TRBV20-1
J: TRBJ2-5
D: .
size: .
DNA: .
CDR3: CSARVASGSVENRYF

V: TRBV4-2
J: TRBJ2-5
D: TRBD2
size: .
DNA: TGTGCCAGCAGCCGAGGGGCGGGAGGGATCCAAGAGGCCCAATACTTC
CDR3: CASSRGAGGIQEAQYF

V: TRBV5-6
J: TRBJ2-3
D: .
size: many
DNA: TGTGCCAGCAGCTGGGACCGACTAGTGGACCCAGATACGCAGTATTTT
CDR3: CASSWDRLVDPDTQYF

V: TRBV6-5
J: TRBJ2-5
D: .
size: .
DNA: TGTGCCAGAAGTTACCGTTTGGGGCAAGAGACCAAGTACTTC
CDR3: CARSYRLGQETKYF

V: TRBV10-1
J: TRBJ2-7
D: .
size: .
DNA: TGCGCCAGCAGTGAGTCGGGGGTGAGGAGGGATCGTGAGCAGTATTTC
CDR3: CASSESGVRRDREQYF

V: TRBV12-3/TRBV12-4
J: TRBJ2-7
D: .
size: many
DNA: TGTGCCAGCAGTGGACTATCCTCCTACGAGCAGTACTTC
CDR3: CASSGLSSYEQYF

V: TRBV4-2
J: TRBJ2-5
D: .
size: .
DNA: TGTTCCAGCAGCCAACCGGATCAGCGTCAAGAGACCCAGTACTTC
CDR3: CSSSQPDQRQETQYF

V: TRBV6-2/TRBV6-3
J: TRBJ2-2
D: TRBD2
size: once
DNA: TGTGCCATCAGTTACGGTAGCGGGAGTACCGGGGAGGTGTTTTTT
CDR3: CAISYGSGSTGEVFF

V: TRBV12-3/TRBV12-4
J: TRBJ1-2
D: TRBD1
size: many
DNA: TGTGCCAGCAGGCCGGGGGGCAGGGGGCTTGGCTACACCTTC
CDR3: CASRPGGRGLGYTF

V: TRBV6-5
J: TRBJ2-5
D: .
size: .
DNA: TGCGCCAGCAGTACTAGCACAGGGCAAGAGACCAAGTACTTC
CDR3: CASSTSTGQETKYF

V: TRBV28
J: TRBJ2-1
D: .
size: once
DNA: TGTGCCAACACCGAAGGGGGTCAAGGACACAATGAGCAGTTCTTC
CDR3: CANTEGGQGHNEQFF